The TCR beta chain under discussion was sequenced for a study of blood T cell repertoires in COVID-19. The CDR3 extends over 15 amino acids. Germline V gene sequence: CDR1 SGHAT, CDR2 FQNNGV. Trimming left V 5 bases short and J 7 bases short, with 18 bases between. TCRdb's copy holds only in-frame clones and misses some; the assay was immunoSEQ multiplex PCR. There are under 25,000 clones in the sample; around 90% occur only once, and 22% lies in the top ten. The J gene is TRBJ2-1, the V gene TRBV11-2; perhaps TRBD2 as D (6 bases). The sample was peripheral blood. The TCR comes from a man in his sixties or seventies in a cohort sampled during active COVID-19. In DNA form, the CDR3 reads TGTGCCAGCAGCCCCGGGACTGGGAGTGGGAATGAGCAGTTCTTC. Residues: CASSPGTGSGNEQFF.